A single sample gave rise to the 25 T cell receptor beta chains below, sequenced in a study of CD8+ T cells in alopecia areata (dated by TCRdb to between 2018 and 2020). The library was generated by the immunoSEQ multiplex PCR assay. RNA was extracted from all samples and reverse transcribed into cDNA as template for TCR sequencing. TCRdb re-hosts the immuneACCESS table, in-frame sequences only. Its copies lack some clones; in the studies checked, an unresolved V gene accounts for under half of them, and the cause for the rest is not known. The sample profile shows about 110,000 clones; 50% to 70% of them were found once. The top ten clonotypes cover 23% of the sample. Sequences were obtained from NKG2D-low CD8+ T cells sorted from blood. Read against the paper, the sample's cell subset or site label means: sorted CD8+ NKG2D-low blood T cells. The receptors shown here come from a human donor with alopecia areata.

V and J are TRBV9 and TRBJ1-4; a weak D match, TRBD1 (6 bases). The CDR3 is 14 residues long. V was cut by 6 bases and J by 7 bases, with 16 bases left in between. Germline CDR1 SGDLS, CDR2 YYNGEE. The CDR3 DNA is TGTGCCAGCAACAGAGGACAGAGCGGTGAAAAACTGTTTTTT. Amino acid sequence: CASNRGQSGEKLFF.

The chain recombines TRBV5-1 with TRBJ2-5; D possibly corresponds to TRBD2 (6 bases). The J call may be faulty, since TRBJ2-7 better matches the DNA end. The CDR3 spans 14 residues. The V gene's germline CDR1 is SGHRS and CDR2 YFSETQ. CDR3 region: CASSFRGASGEQYF. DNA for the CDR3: TGCGCCAGCAGCTTTCGCGGGGCTTCGGGCGAGCAGTACTTC.

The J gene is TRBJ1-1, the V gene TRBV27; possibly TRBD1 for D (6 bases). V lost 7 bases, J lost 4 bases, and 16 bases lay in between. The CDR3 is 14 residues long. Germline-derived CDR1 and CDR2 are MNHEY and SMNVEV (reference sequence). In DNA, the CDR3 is TGTGCCAGCACGAACCTCGGACAGATCACTGAAGCTTTCTTT. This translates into CASTNLGQITEAFF.

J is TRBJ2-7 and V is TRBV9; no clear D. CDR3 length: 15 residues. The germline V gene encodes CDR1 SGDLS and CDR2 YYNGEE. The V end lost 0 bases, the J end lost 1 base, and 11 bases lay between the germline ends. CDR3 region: CASSVGTVGSYEQYF. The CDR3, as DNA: TGTGCCAGCAGCGTAGGGACGGTAGGGTCCTACGAGCAGTACTTC. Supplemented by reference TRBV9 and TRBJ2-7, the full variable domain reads DSGVTQTPKHLITATGQRVTLRCSPRSGDLSVYWYQQSLDQGLQFLIQYYNGEERAKGNILERFSAQQFPDLHSELNLSSLELGDSALYFCASSVGTVGSYEQYFGPGTRLTVT.

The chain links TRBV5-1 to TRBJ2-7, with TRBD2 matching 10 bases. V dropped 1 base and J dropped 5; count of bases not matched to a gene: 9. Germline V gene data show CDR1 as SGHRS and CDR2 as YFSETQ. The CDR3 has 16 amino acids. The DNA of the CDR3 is TGCGCCAGCAGCTTGAGGCTAGCGGGAGACTTCCACGAGCAGTACTTC. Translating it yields CASSLRLAGDFHEQYF.

The CDR3 loop is CASSLGGQLVYNEQFF. CDR3 sequence (DNA): TGCGCCAGCAGCTTGGGAGGTCAACTAGTGTACAATGAGCAGTTCTTC. This sequence joins TRBV5-1 and TRBJ2-1; perhaps TRBD2 as D (5 bases). Trimming took off 0 bases at V and 4 bases at J, with 14 bases between the two ends. Germline CDR1 is SGHRS and CDR2 is YFSETQ. This CDR3 is built from 16 residues.

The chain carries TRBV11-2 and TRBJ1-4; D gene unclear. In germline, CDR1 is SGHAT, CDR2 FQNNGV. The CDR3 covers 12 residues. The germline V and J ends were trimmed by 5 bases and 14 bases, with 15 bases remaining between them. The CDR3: CASSLAVGRLFF. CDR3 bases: TGTGCCAGCAGCCTAGCGGTGGGTCGGCTGTTTTTT.

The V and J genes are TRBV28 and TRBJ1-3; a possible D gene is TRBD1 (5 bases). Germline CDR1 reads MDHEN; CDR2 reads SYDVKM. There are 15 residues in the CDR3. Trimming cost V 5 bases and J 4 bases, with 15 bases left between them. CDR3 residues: CASSPPTEIGNTIYF. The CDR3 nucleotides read TGTGCCAGCAGTCCGCCGACAGAAATAGGAAACACCATATATTTT.

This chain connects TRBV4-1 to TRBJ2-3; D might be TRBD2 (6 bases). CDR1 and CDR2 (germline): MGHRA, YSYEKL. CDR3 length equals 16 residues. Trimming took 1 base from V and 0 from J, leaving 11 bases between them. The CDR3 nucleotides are TGCGCCAGCAGCCAAGTAGCGGAAACTAGCACAGATACGCAGTATTTT. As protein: CASSQVAETSTDTQYF.

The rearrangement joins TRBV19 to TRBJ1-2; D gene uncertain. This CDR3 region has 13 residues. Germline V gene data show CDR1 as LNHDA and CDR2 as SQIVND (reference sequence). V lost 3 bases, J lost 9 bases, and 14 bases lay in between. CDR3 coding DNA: TGTGCCAGTAGTATCGGGCTTCAAAGCCGCTACACCTTC. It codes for CASSIGLQSRYTF.

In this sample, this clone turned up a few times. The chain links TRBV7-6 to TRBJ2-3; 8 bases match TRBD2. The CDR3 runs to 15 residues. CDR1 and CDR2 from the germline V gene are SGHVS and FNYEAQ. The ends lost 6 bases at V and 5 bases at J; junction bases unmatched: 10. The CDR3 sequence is CASSSPGGAGDTQYF. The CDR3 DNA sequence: TGTGCCAGCAGTTCACCGGGGGGGGCTGGAGATACGCAGTATTTT.

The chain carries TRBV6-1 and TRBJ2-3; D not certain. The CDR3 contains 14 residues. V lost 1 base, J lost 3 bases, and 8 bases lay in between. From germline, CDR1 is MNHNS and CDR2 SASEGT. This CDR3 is CASSEDSWTDTQYF. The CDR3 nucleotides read TGTGCCAGCAGTGAAGATTCGTGGACAGATACGCAGTATTTT.

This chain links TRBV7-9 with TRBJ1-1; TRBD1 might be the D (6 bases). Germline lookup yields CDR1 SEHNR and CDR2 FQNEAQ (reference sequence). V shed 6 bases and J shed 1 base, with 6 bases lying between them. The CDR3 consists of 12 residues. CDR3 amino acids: CASRTGNTEAFF. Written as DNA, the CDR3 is TGTGCCAGCAGGACAGGGAACACTGAAGCTTTCTTT. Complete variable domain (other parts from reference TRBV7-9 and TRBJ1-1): DTGVSQNPRHKITKRGQNVTFRCDPISEHNRLYWYRQTLGQGPEFLTYFQNEAQLEKSRLLSDRFSAERPKGSFSTLEIQRTEQGDSAMYLCASRTGNTEAFFGQGTRLTVV.

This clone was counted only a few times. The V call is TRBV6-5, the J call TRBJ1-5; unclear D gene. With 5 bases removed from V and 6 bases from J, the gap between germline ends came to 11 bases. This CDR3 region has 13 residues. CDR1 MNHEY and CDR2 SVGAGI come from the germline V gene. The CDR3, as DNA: TGTGCCAGCAGTCCCCTGAAAGGTCAGCCCCAGCATTTT. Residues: CASSPLKGQPQHF.

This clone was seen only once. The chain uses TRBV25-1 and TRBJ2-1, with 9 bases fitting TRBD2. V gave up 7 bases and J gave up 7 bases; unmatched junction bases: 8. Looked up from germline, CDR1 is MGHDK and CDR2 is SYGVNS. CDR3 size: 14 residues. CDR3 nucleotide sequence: TGTGCCAGCAACCCGGGGACTAGCCCGAATGAGCAGTTCTTC. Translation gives CASNPGTSPNEQFF.

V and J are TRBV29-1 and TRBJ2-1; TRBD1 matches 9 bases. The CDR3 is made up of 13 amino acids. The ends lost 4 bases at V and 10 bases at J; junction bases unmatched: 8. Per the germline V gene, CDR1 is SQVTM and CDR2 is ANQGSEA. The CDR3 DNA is TGCAGCGTTGGACAGGGGGGGACGGGGGAGCAGTTCTTC. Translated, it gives CSVGQGGTGEQFF.

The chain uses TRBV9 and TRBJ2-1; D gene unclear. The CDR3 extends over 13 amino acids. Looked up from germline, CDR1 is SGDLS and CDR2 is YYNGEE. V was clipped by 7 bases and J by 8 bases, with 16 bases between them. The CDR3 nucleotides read TGTGCCAGCGCCTCGGTGGAGTCCGATGAGCAGTTCTTC. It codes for CASASVESDEQFF.

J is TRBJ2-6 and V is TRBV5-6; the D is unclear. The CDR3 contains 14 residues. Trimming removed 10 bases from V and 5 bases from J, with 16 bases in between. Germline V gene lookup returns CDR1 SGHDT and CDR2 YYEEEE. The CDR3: CAAEVGVWANVLTF. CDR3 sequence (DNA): TGTGCCGCCGAAGTGGGTGTCTGGGCCAACGTCCTGACTTTC.

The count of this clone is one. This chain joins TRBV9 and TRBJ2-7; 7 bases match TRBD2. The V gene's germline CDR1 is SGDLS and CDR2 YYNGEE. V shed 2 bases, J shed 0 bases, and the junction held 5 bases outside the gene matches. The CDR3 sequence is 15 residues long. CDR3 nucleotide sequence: TGTGCCAGCAGCGTGTCCAGCGGGGTCTCCTACGAGCAGTACTTC. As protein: CASSVSSGVSYEQYF.

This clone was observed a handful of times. CDR3 nucleotides: TGCGCCAGCAGCTCCGGGGGACTAGCGGGCCGTCGCTACGAGCAGTACTTC. Encoded protein: CASSSGGLAGRRYEQYF. The V call is TRBV5-1, the J call TRBJ2-7, with TRBD2 matching over 12 bases. The junction had 10 bases not matched to a gene; V was cut back by 3 bases and J by 3 bases. Per germline, CDR1 SGHRS and CDR2 YFSETQ. The CDR3 consists of 17 residues.

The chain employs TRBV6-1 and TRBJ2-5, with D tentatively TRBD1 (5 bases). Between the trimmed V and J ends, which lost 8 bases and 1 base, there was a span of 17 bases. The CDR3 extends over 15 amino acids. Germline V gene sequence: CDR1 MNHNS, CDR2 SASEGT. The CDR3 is CASSAIMQGQETQYF. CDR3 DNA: TGTGCCAGCTCAGCAATTATGCAGGGCCAAGAGACCCAGTACTTC.

The CDR3, as DNA: TGTGCCAGCAGGGGTACTAGCGGGAGGTGGTACGAGCAGTACTTC. This gives the protein CASRGTSGRWYEQYF. This chain connects TRBV28 to TRBJ2-7, with 12 bases fitting TRBD2. The CDR3 runs 15 residues. V was clipped by 6 bases and J by 4 bases; unmatched bases: 7. Germline V gene lookup returns CDR1 MDHEN and CDR2 SYDVKM.

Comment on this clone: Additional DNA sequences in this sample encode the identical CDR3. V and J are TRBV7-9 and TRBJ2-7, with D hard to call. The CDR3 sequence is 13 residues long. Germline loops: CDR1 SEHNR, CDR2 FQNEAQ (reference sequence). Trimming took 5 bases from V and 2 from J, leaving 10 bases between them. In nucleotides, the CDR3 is TGTGCCAGCAGCCCCCGCGGCGCCTACGAGCAGTACTTC. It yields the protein CASSPRGAYEQYF.

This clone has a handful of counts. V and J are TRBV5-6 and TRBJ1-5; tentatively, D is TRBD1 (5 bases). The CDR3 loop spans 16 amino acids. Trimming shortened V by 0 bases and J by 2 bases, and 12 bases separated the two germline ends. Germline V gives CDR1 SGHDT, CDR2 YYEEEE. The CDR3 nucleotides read TGTGCCAGCAGCTTGGTGAGGGGCGGGGGCAATCAGCCCCAGCATTTT. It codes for CASSLVRGGGNQPQHF.

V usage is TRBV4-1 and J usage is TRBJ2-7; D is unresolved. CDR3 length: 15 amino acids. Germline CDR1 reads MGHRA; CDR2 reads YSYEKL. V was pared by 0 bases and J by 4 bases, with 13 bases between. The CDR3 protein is CASSQDGKERYEQYF. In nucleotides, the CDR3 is TGCGCCAGCAGCCAAGATGGGAAGGAGAGGTACGAGCAGTACTTC.